This is a list of T cell receptor beta chains from one sample in a study of control samples from healthy donors and cancer patients. Clones were read by immunoSEQ multiplex PCR, and TCRdb kept only the in-frame ones, dropping some. The table includes 150,000 to 200,000 clones, about 93% detected once. Sequencing input: blood. The receptor set was obtained from a man between 18 and 29 years old in good health. CDR3s include the opening cysteine and the closing phenylalanine or tryptophan. Fields, in order: J gene, clone size, V gene, D gene, CDR3 protein, CDR3 DNA. D genes are given only for firm matches. Only part of the rows carry a size: once, few, many, or a class if the clone is expanded.

TRBJ2-1 | - | TRBV18 | TRBD2 | CASSPGTSGAHNEQFF | TGTGCCAGCTCGCCGGGGACTAGCGGGGCCCACAATGAGCAGTTCTTC
TRBJ2-1 | - | TRBV11-1 | - | CASSWATSYNEQFF | TGTGCCAGCAGCTGGGCTACATCCTACAATGAGCAGTTCTTC
TRBJ2-7 | - | TRBV27 | TRBD2 | CASRRAGGPYEQYF | TGTGCCAGCAGGAGAGCGGGGGGGCCCTACGAGCAGTACTTC
TRBJ2-7 | - | TRBV20-1 | - | CSATGRYEQYF | TGCAGTGCCACGGGGCGGTACGAGCAGTACTTC
TRBJ2-7 | - | TRBV6-2/TRBV6-3 | - | CASSPPGFSAEQYF | TGTGCCAGCAGCCCCCCGGGATTTAGCGCCGAGCAGTACTTC
TRBJ1-2 | - | TRBV24-1 | TRBD1 | CATSDHGQGARYGYTF | TGTGCCACCAGTGATCACGGACAGGGGGCGCGGTATGGCTACACCTTC
TRBJ2-2 | - | TRBV19 | - | CASSSRDRANTGELFF | TGTGCCAGTAGTTCTCGCGACAGAGCGAACACCGGGGAGCTGTTTTTT
TRBJ1-1 | once | TRBV7-8 | - | CASSLGVAEAFF | TGTGCCAGCAGCTTAGGGGTAGCTGAAGCTTTCTTT
TRBJ2-1 | few | TRBV24-1 | TRBD1 | CATSPRQGGRGNEQFF | TGTGCCACCAGCCCGAGACAGGGTGGAAGGGGCAATGAGCAGTTCTTC
TRBJ2-1 | - | TRBV9 | - | CASSVESGRGEQFF | TGTGCCAGCAGCGTAGAATCCGGGCGCGGTGAGCAGTTCTTC